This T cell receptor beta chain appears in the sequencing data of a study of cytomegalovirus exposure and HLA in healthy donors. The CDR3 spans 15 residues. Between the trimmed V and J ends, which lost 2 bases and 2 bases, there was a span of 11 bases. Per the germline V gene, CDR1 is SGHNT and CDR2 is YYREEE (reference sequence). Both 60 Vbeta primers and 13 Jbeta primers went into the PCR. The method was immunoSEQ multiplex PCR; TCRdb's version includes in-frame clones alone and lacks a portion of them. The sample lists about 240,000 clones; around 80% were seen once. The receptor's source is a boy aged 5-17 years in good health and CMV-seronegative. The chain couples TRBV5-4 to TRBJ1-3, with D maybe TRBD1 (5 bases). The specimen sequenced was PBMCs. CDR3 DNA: TGTGCCAGCAGCTTAAGTCAGGGCGCTGGAAACACCATATATTTT. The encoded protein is CASSLSQGAGNTIYF.